The rows below give T cell receptor beta chains drawn from one sample of a study of cytotoxic CD8 clonotypes in ibrutinib-treated CLL. Some clones are missing from TCRdb's copy, which holds only in-frame ones; the method was immunoSEQ multiplex PCR. The sample records approximately 300,000 clones, around four fifths being singletons. Material: PBMCs, obtained before ibrutinib treatment. The receptors stem from a human donor with chronic lymphocytic leukemia. The CDR3 runs from the conserved cysteine through the conserved F or W. The order of the fields is V gene, clone size, J gene, D gene, CDR3 protein, CDR3 DNA. D genes are given only for firm matches. Clone size is stated in some rows and not others, as once, few, many or a class when expanded.

v_gene: TRBV5-4; abundance: .; j_gene: TRBJ2-7; d_gene: TRBD1; CDR3aa: CASSRRDRVAAEQYF; CDR3nt: TGTGCCAGCAGCCGCCGGGACAGGGTTGCTGCCGAGCAGTACTTC
v_gene: TRBV5-1; abundance: .; j_gene: TRBJ2-2; d_gene: .; CDR3aa: CASSLVTPNTGELFF; CDR3nt: TGCGCCAGCAGCTTGGTGACGCCAAACACCGGGGAGCTGTTTTTT
v_gene: TRBV28; abundance: .; j_gene: TRBJ1-2; d_gene: .; CDR3aa: CASSLSRYYGYTF; CDR3nt: TGTGCCAGCAGTTTAAGCAGGTACTATGGCTACACCTTC
v_gene: TRBV11-2; abundance: .; j_gene: TRBJ2-1; d_gene: TRBD2; CDR3aa: CASSPRLAGVIRTDEQFF; CDR3nt: TGTGCCAGCAGCCCCCGACTAGCGGGAGTGATCAGAACCGATGAGCAGTTCTTC
v_gene: TRBV30; abundance: .; j_gene: TRBJ1-5; d_gene: .; CDR3aa: CAWSVRRDQPQHF; CDR3nt: TGTGCCTGGAGTGTACGACGCGACCAGCCCCAGCATTTT
v_gene: TRBV7-8; abundance: .; j_gene: TRBJ2-3; d_gene: TRBD2; CDR3aa: CASSPGTSGLTDTQYF; CDR3nt: TGTGCCAGCAGCCCCGGGACTAGCGGACTCACAGATACGCAGTATTTT
v_gene: TRBV20-1; abundance: .; j_gene: TRBJ1-2; d_gene: .; CDR3aa: CQGQVNYGYTF; CDR3nt: TGCCAGGGACAAGTGAACTATGGCTACACCTTC
v_gene: TRBV10-3; abundance: .; j_gene: TRBJ1-2; d_gene: .; CDR3aa: CAISVGQSEAPLYGYTF; CDR3nt: TGTGCCATCAGTGTAGGGCAGTCAGAGGCTCCGCTTTATGGCTACACCTTC
v_gene: TRBV5-1; abundance: .; j_gene: TRBJ2-7; d_gene: TRBD1; CDR3aa: CASSLYGQGADTYEQYF; CDR3nt: TGCGCCAGCAGCTTGTACGGACAGGGGGCCGACACTTACGAGCAGTACTTC
v_gene: TRBV19; abundance: few; j_gene: TRBJ2-4; d_gene: .; CDR3aa: CASSVRRAKNIQYF; CDR3nt: TGTGCCAGTAGCGTACGGAGGGCCAAAAACATTCAGTACTTC
v_gene: TRBV7-6; abundance: .; j_gene: TRBJ2-1; d_gene: TRBD1; CDR3aa: CASSSSGTGNNEQFF; CDR3nt: TGTGCCAGCAGCTCCTCCGGGACAGGGAACAATGAGCAGTTCTTC
v_gene: TRBV7-3; abundance: .; j_gene: TRBJ2-1; d_gene: TRBD2; CDR3aa: CASSQRLAGNNEQFF; CDR3nt: TGTGCCAGCAGCCAACGACTAGCGGGGAACAATGAGCAGTTCTTC
v_gene: TRBV5-1; abundance: few; j_gene: TRBJ2-7; d_gene: TRBD2; CDR3aa: CASSFGTSGWYEQYF; CDR3nt: TGCGCCAGCAGCTTCGGGACTAGCGGGTGGTACGAGCAGTACTTC
v_gene: TRBV7-9; abundance: .; j_gene: TRBJ2-1; d_gene: .; CDR3aa: CASSEKPSWQFF; CDR3nt: TGTGCCAGCAGCGAAAAACCTAGTTGGCAGTTCTTC
v_gene: TRBV27; abundance: .; j_gene: TRBJ2-7; d_gene: .; CDR3aa: CASAWGLSYEQYF; CDR3nt: TGTGCTTCCGCGTGGGGTCTCTCCTACGAGCAGTACTTC
v_gene: TRBV6-1; abundance: .; j_gene: TRBJ2-2; d_gene: .; CDR3aa: CASSDWISGELFF; CDR3nt: TGTGCCAGCAGTGATTGGATCTCCGGGGAGCTGTTTTTT
v_gene: TRBV27; abundance: .; j_gene: TRBJ1-1; d_gene: .; CDR3aa: CASGDKDMNTEAFF; CDR3nt: TGTGCCAGCGGGGACAAGGACATGAACACTGAAGCTTTCTTT
v_gene: TRBV6-1; abundance: .; j_gene: TRBJ2-5; d_gene: TRBD1; CDR3aa: CASRGQVGETQYF; CDR3nt: TGTGCCAGCAGGGGACAGGTTGGGGAGACCCAGTACTTC
v_gene: TRBV20-1; abundance: once; j_gene: TRBJ2-5; d_gene: .; CDR3aa: CSAHTGTTQYF; CDR3nt: TGCAGTGCGCATACTGGGACTACCCAGTACTTC
v_gene: TRBV5-1; abundance: once; j_gene: TRBJ1-4; d_gene: TRBD1; CDR3aa: CASSLGQGTNEKLFF; CDR3nt: TGCGCCAGCAGTTTAGGACAGGGAACTAATGAAAAACTGTTTTTT
v_gene: TRBV19; abundance: .; j_gene: TRBJ2-1; d_gene: .; CDR3aa: CASSSGTTTYNEQFF; CDR3nt: TGTGCCAGTAGCTCCGGGACAACTACCTACAATGAGCAGTTCTTC
v_gene: TRBV18; abundance: .; j_gene: TRBJ2-7; d_gene: .; CDR3aa: CASSPAASSYEQYF; CDR3nt: TGTGCCAGCTCACCTGCAGCGAGCTCCTACGAGCAGTACTTC
v_gene: TRBV5-1; abundance: .; j_gene: TRBJ2-2; d_gene: .; CDR3aa: CASSSTGSLDTGELFF; CDR3nt: TGCGCCAGCAGCTCTACAGGGAGTTTGGACACCGGGGAGCTGTTTTTT
v_gene: TRBV30; abundance: .; j_gene: TRBJ2-7; d_gene: .; CDR3aa: CAWTRQAYEQYF; CDR3nt: TGTGCCTGGACCAGACAGGCCTACGAGCAGTACTTC
v_gene: TRBV11-2; abundance: .; j_gene: TRBJ1-1; d_gene: TRBD1; CDR3aa: CASSRIPQGQGRHTEAFF; CDR3nt: TGTGCCAGCAGCCGCATACCCCAGGGACAGGGGAGGCACACTGAAGCTTTCTTT
v_gene: TRBV2; abundance: .; j_gene: TRBJ2-6; d_gene: TRBD1; CDR3aa: CASRVLRDRGAGANVLTF; CDR3nt: TGTGCCAGCAGAGTCCTCCGGGACAGGGGGGCCGGGGCCAACGTCCTGACTTTC
v_gene: TRBV7-3; abundance: few; j_gene: TRBJ2-1; d_gene: .; CDR3aa: CASSEATGRYYEQFF; CDR3nt: TGTGCCAGCAGCGAGGCGACAGGGAGGTACTATGAGCAGTTCTTC
v_gene: TRBV7-8; abundance: once; j_gene: TRBJ2-3; d_gene: .; CDR3aa: CASSLMGPGVSTDTQYF; CDR3nt: TGTGCCAGCAGCTTAATGGGCCCAGGGGTTAGCACAGATACGCAGTATTTT
v_gene: TRBV7-6; abundance: .; j_gene: TRBJ2-1; d_gene: TRBD2; CDR3aa: CASSLDFGGRAQNEQFF; CDR3nt: TGTGCCAGCAGCTTAGATTTTGGCGGGAGGGCCCAGAATGAGCAGTTCTTC
v_gene: TRBV7-3; abundance: .; j_gene: TRBJ2-5; d_gene: .; CDR3aa: CASSLSGGTETQYF; CDR3nt: TGTGCCAGCAGCTTAAGCGGAGGGACGGAGACCCAGTACTTC
v_gene: TRBV7-8; abundance: .; j_gene: TRBJ2-5; d_gene: .; CDR3aa: CASSRGALGSETQYF; CDR3nt: TGTGCCAGCAGCCGGGGGGCACTGGGCTCAGAGACCCAGTACTTC
v_gene: TRBV6-1; abundance: .; j_gene: TRBJ2-1; d_gene: .; CDR3aa: CASSEVSLYNEQFF; CDR3nt: TGTGCCAGCAGTGAAGTTAGCCTGTACAATGAGCAGTTCTTC
v_gene: TRBV7-8; abundance: .; j_gene: TRBJ2-2; d_gene: TRBD2; CDR3aa: CASSLALLAGSVGELFF; CDR3nt: TGTGCCAGCAGCTTAGCGCTACTAGCGGGATCAGTAGGGGAGCTGTTTTTT
v_gene: TRBV11-1; abundance: .; j_gene: TRBJ2-1; d_gene: .; CDR3aa: CASSFDSESYNEQFF; CDR3nt: TGTGCCAGCAGCTTCGACTCCGAATCTTACAATGAGCAGTTCTTC
v_gene: TRBV18; abundance: .; j_gene: TRBJ2-7; d_gene: .; CDR3aa: CASSPLGTGMLEQYF; CDR3nt: TGTGCCAGCTCACCTTTAGGGACGGGGATGCTCGAGCAGTACTTC
v_gene: TRBV6-6; abundance: .; j_gene: TRBJ1-1; d_gene: TRBD1; CDR3aa: CASSSPGGTEAFF; CDR3nt: TGTGCCAGCAGTTCTCCAGGGGGTACTGAAGCTTTCTTT
v_gene: TRBV7-2; abundance: few; j_gene: TRBJ2-1; d_gene: .; CDR3aa: CASSSGPANSYNEQFF; CDR3nt: TGTGCCAGCAGCTCAGGTCCGGCGAACTCCTACAATGAGCAGTTCTTC
v_gene: TRBV9; abundance: .; j_gene: TRBJ2-3; d_gene: TRBD1; CDR3aa: CASSVVGQGSTDTQYF; CDR3nt: TGTGCCAGCAGCGTAGTGGGACAGGGGTCCACAGATACGCAGTATTTT
v_gene: TRBV27; abundance: few; j_gene: TRBJ2-2; d_gene: .; CDR3aa: CASTDTGELFF; CDR3nt: TGTGCCAGCACTGACACCGGGGAGCTGTTTTTT
v_gene: TRBV10-1; abundance: few; j_gene: TRBJ2-2; d_gene: .; CDR3aa: CASSPLDRASGELFF; CDR3nt: TGCGCCAGCAGCCCTTTGGACCGAGCATCCGGGGAGCTGTTTTTT
v_gene: TRBV6-5; abundance: .; j_gene: TRBJ2-5; d_gene: .; CDR3aa: CASSHRRLETQYF; CDR3nt: TGTGCCAGCAGCCATCGCAGACTAGAGACCCAGTACTTC
v_gene: TRBV19; abundance: once; j_gene: TRBJ2-5; d_gene: .; CDR3aa: CASSGLSRETQYF; CDR3nt: TGTGCCAGTAGTGGACTATCACGGGAGACCCAGTACTTC
v_gene: TRBV5-1; abundance: .; j_gene: TRBJ2-5; d_gene: .; CDR3aa: CASNPGGFQETQYF; CDR3nt: TGCGCCAGCAACCCAGGCGGGTTCCAAGAGACCCAGTACTTC
v_gene: TRBV30; abundance: few; j_gene: TRBJ2-3; d_gene: TRBD1; CDR3aa: CAWSLQGHSTDTQYF; CDR3nt: TGTGCCTGGAGTTTACAGGGGCATAGCACAGATACGCAGTATTTT
v_gene: TRBV27; abundance: .; j_gene: TRBJ2-7; d_gene: .; CDR3aa: CASATRRTYEQYF; CDR3nt: TGTGCCAGCGCTACCCGGAGAACCTACGAGCAGTACTTC
v_gene: TRBV10-3; abundance: .; j_gene: TRBJ1-1; d_gene: .; CDR3aa: CAISEAGGTTFPLSSAFF; CDR3nt: TGTGCCATCAGTGAGGCGGGGGGGACAACGTTTCCGCTTTCTTCAGCTTTCTTT
v_gene: TRBV7-8; abundance: .; j_gene: TRBJ2-7; d_gene: TRBD1; CDR3aa: CASSFPGQGLNEQYF; CDR3nt: TGTGCCAGCAGCTTCCCGGGACAGGGGTTAAACGAGCAGTACTTC
v_gene: TRBV19; abundance: .; j_gene: TRBJ1-1; d_gene: .; CDR3aa: CASKLPSTEAFF; CDR3nt: TGTGCCAGTAAGCTCCCGTCCACTGAAGCTTTCTTT
v_gene: TRBV5-1; abundance: .; j_gene: TRBJ1-2; d_gene: .; CDR3aa: CASSLGTENGYTF; CDR3nt: TGCGCCAGCAGCTTGGGGACAGAGAATGGCTACACCTTC
v_gene: TRBV4-1; abundance: few; j_gene: TRBJ2-1; d_gene: .; CDR3aa: CASGEENNEQFF; CDR3nt: TGCGCCAGCGGTGAGGAGAACAATGAGCAGTTCTTC
v_gene: TRBV5-1; abundance: .; j_gene: TRBJ2-3; d_gene: .; CDR3aa: CASSLVAGTDTQYF; CDR3nt: TGCGCCAGCAGCTTGGTGGCGGGCACAGATACGCAGTATTTT
v_gene: TRBV4-1; abundance: .; j_gene: TRBJ1-5; d_gene: .; CDR3aa: CASSQVLLGLNQPQHF; CDR3nt: TGCGCCAGCAGCCAAGTTCTTTTGGGGCTCAATCAGCCCCAGCATTTT
v_gene: TRBV7-9; abundance: .; j_gene: TRBJ1-3; d_gene: .; CDR3aa: CASSLAGSWTGNTIYF; CDR3nt: TGTGCCAGCAGCTTAGCGGGGTCTTGGACCGGAAACACCATATATTTT
v_gene: TRBV27; abundance: .; j_gene: TRBJ2-1; d_gene: TRBD1; CDR3aa: CASSSRTGYGDNEQFF; CDR3nt: TGTGCCAGCAGTTCTCGGACAGGATATGGGGACAATGAGCAGTTCTTC
v_gene: TRBV11-2; abundance: few; j_gene: TRBJ2-6; d_gene: TRBD2; CDR3aa: CASSFRLAGVSGANVLTF; CDR3nt: TGTGCCAGCAGCTTCCGACTAGCGGGAGTCAGCGGGGCCAACGTCCTGACTTTC
v_gene: TRBV5-1; abundance: .; j_gene: TRBJ1-2; d_gene: TRBD1; CDR3aa: CASSGSGTGGRKGYGYTF; CDR3nt: TGCGCCAGCAGCGGATCCGGGACAGGGGGCAGGAAGGGCTATGGCTACACCTTC
v_gene: TRBV9; abundance: .; j_gene: TRBJ1-4; d_gene: .; CDR3aa: CASSVVGVRGEKLFF; CDR3nt: TGTGCCAGCAGCGTAGTGGGGGTCAGGGGTGAAAAACTGTTTTTT
v_gene: TRBV5-4; abundance: .; j_gene: TRBJ2-1; d_gene: TRBD2; CDR3aa: CASSRGTSRHPEQFF; CDR3nt: TGTGCCAGCAGCAGAGGGACTAGCCGTCACCCTGAGCAGTTCTTC
v_gene: TRBV7-2; abundance: .; j_gene: TRBJ2-3; d_gene: .; CDR3aa: CASSLGGRLGTDTQYF; CDR3nt: TGTGCCAGCAGCTTAGGGGGCCGGCTGGGGACAGATACGCAGTATTTT